This TCR beta chain was identified in a study of blood T cell repertoires in COVID-19. Study overall: COVID-19 samples collected from the United States, Italy and Spain covered acute and convalescent phases.

Method: immunoSEQ multiplex PCR; TCRdb's copy keeps in-frame clones and lacks some. The sample lists 150,000 to 200,000 clones, roughly 80% occurring once. The sample was peripheral blood. The TCR originated in a man aged 60-69 years with COVID-19, enrolled during active disease.

CDR3: CASSLTGTRITYGYTF. Here the CDR3 DNA reads TGTGCCAGCAGTCTCACCGGGACAAGGATAACCTATGGCTACACCTTC. This chain links TRBV27 with TRBJ1-2, with a possible D match to TRBD1 (6 bases). The V and J ends lost 5 bases and 4 bases respectively, with 20 bases between them. CDR3 length equals 16 residues. The V gene's germline CDR1 is MNHEY and CDR2 SMNVEV (reference sequence).